The clone carrying this T cell receptor (beta chain) was seen only a few times. Its antigen is not identified. The data are from a study of cytomegalovirus exposure and HLA in healthy donors. There are 14 residues in the CDR3. The germline gives CDR1 KGHSH, CDR2 LQKENI. The V gene end was trimmed by 2 bases and the J gene end by 4 bases; junction bases not matched to a gene: 1. General study results and limits: TCR beta V segments were, for the most part, productive about 87% or about 30% of the time in an earlier analysis.

The PCR was carried out with 60 Vbeta primers and 13 Jbeta primers. The protocol was immunoSEQ multiplex PCR, while the TCRdb copy is restricted to in-frame clones and leaves out a portion. This sample yields roughly 97,000 clones, of which 10% are seen a single time; under 6% belongs to the top ten. The sequencing sample was made of PBMCs. The origin of this receptor is a middle-aged man in good health and CMV-seropositive. The V call is TRBV18, the J call TRBJ2-2; TRBD1 matches 7 bases. The CDR3 protein is CASSPSGGTGELFF. In DNA form, the CDR3 reads TGTGCCAGCTCACCATCAGGGGGCACCGGGGAGCTGTTTTTT.